The present TCR beta chain was sequenced within a study of identical twins. The trim removed 0 bases at V and 6 bases at J, leaving 8 bases unmatched. In germline, CDR1 is LGHNA, CDR2 YNFKEQ. This CDR3 region has 16 residues. In TCRdb, the 5' RACE reads were re-called with MiXCR into one record per CDR3 protein. The sample has about 520,000 distinct CDR3 sequences, roughly 21% seen once; the top ten hold about 0.91%. The sample was also reused in another study, on T cells expressing NK-cell markers. That investigation notes: Repertoire data for TCR beta were derived from sorted T cells (CD3+CD56+NKG2C+, CD3+CD56+NKG2C- and CD3+CD56-NKG2C+). Dominant NKG2C+ clonotypes in over 5 donors made up roughly 1.0-7.0% of CD8+ T cells.

Material: CD4+ T cells sorted from blood. V is TRBV4-2 and J is TRBJ2-1; 7 bases agree with TRBD2. The clonotype comes from a woman aged 18-29 years in good health. The CDR3 bases are TGTGCCAGCAGCCAAGAGTGGGGAGGGGTCCGCAATGAGCAGTTCTTC. This translates into CASSQEWGGVRNEQFF.